Listed here are 29 T cell receptor beta chains from one sample, sequenced in a study of T cells in women clearing cervical HPV infection. Some clones are missing from TCRdb's copy, which holds only in-frame ones; the method was immunoSEQ multiplex PCR. The table counts approximately 35,000 clones; 1.7% lies in the top ten. Material for sequencing was blood buffy coat. These receptors were collected from a woman between 18 and 70 years old with a cervical HPV16 infection that either progressed to CIN3+ or cleared (not recorded which).

Note on this clone: The sequenced fragment ends 3 residues before the CDR3 boundary, so the rest is inferred from the germline J gene. The genes are TRBV6-2 or TRBV6-3 and TRBJ1-4; D not certain. The V gene's germline CDR1 is MNHEY and CDR2 SVGEGT. CDR3 length: 13 residues. The CDR3 sequence: CASSPESNSPLFF. CDR3 bases read: TGTGCCAGCAGTCCCGAGTCTAATTCACCA.

On this clone: The sequenced fragment ends 3 residues before the CDR3 boundary, so the rest is inferred from the germline J gene. V and J are TRBV18 and TRBJ1-1, with 7 positions matching TRBD1. Germline trimming cut 5 bases from V and 0 bases from J; bases unmatched to any gene: 12. CDR1 is KGHSH, CDR2 LQKENI, per germline. There are 17 residues in the CDR3. CDR3 DNA (partial): TGTGCCAGCTCATCGGGGACAGCCCAGCTTTTGAACACTGAA. Protein product: CASSSGTAQLLNTE. The entire CDR3 protein is CASSSGTAQLLNTEAFF.

With respect to this clone: The read is 3 residues too short to cover the CDR3 end, so that end is filled in from the germline J gene. The chain is built from TRBV12-3 or TRBV12-4 and TRBJ1-2, with D perhaps TRBD1 (6 bases). CDR3 length equals 16 residues. The sequenced part of the CDR3 DNA is TGTGCCAGCAGTAGGACAGTCCGCCTTAACAATGAGGGC. It specifies CASSRTVRLNNEG. The whole CDR3 protein is CASSRTVRLNNEGYTF.

As regards this clone: The read gets to within 3 residues of the CDR3 end, and the germline J gene fills in the rest. The gene calls are TRBV6-2 or TRBV6-3 and TRBJ2-7; 7 bases are shared with TRBD1. Trimming removed 7 bases from V and 5 bases from J; junction bases left unmatched: 14. The CDR3 sequence is 15 residues long. Germline CDR1 and CDR2: MNHEY and SVGEGT. The CDR3 is CASTLGGRTYDEQYF. The sequenced part of the CDR3 DNA is TGTGCCAGCACCCTAGGGGGCCGAACTTACGACGAG.

In regard to this clone: The CDR3 end falls 3 residues outside the read, so it is completed with the germline J gene. The chain uses TRBV7-9 and TRBJ2-3; maybe TRBD1 (5 bases). CDR3 length: 13 residues. CDR1 is SEHNR and CDR2 is FQNEAQ in the germline V gene (reference sequence). CDR3 loop: CASSSQENQPQYF. The covered CDR3 bases are TGTGCCAGCAGCTCACAGGAAAATCAGCCG.

With regard to this clone: Read sequence stops 3 residues before the CDR3 end, and the germline J gene provides the missing end. The sample carries other DNA sequences with the same CDR3. The chain couples TRBV7-3 to TRBJ1-3; no clear D gene. Per the germline V gene, CDR1 is SGHTA and CDR2 is FQGTGA. CDR3 length: 13 residues. Between the trimmed V and J ends, which lost 0 bases and 9 bases, there was a span of 9 bases. CDR3 sequence reads: CASSLTATATIYF. CDR3 bases read: TGTGCCAGCAGCTTAACAGCAACAGCCACC.

For this clone: The read terminates 3 residues before the CDR3 end, so the remaining end is supplied by the germline J gene. The V call is TRBV6-1, the J call TRBJ1-4; D is unresolved. The CDR3 is 13 amino acids. Trimming took off 4 bases at V and 7 bases at J, with 10 bases between the two ends. Germline V CDR1 and CDR2: MNHNS, SASEGT. CDR3 in amino acids: CASSVGFGEKLFF. The covered CDR3 bases are TGTGCCAGCAGTGTCGGGTTTGGTGAAAAA.

Turning to this clone: The read stops 3 residues short of the end of the CDR3; the missing end is completed from the germline J gene. This sequence joins TRBV6-1 and TRBJ1-5; 7 bases line up with TRBD1. The CDR3 extends over 14 amino acids. The germline V gene has CDR1 MNHNS and CDR2 SASEGT. J was trimmed by 3 bases and V by 4 bases; bases with no gene match: 3. The chain's CDR3 is CASSGQGHNQPQHF. CDR3 bases read: TGTGCCAGCAGTGGACAGGGCCACAATCAGCCC.

The part of the CDR3 DNA that was read is TGTGCCGCCAGGTCCACTCCCAATCAGCCC. Its translation is CAARSTPNQP. The entire CDR3 protein is CAARSTPNQPQHF. The gene calls are TRBV6-2 or TRBV6-3 and TRBJ1-5; no firm D call. The CDR3 goes on 3 residues after the read ends, and that part is filled in from the germline J gene. The germline V gene has CDR1 MNHEY and CDR2 SVGEGT. The CDR3 covers 13 residues. V lost 11 bases and J 3 bases, leaving 14 bases between the germline ends.

A note on this clone: The read is 3 residues too short to cover the CDR3 end, so that end is filled in from the germline J gene. The chain couples TRBV7-8 to TRBJ2-7; 10 bases are a match to TRBD2. Germline CDR1 reads SGHVS; CDR2 reads FQNEAQ. The CDR3 runs 14 residues. The J segment lost 5 bases and the V segment lost 5 bases, leaving 6 bases of the junction unmatched. This CDR3 reads CASSTGLARNEQYF. The DNA read from the CDR3 is TGTGCCAGCAGCACGGGACTAGCGAGGAACGAG. Full variable domain (remainder filled in from reference TRBV7-8 and TRBJ2-7): GAGVSQSPRYKVAKRGQDVALRCDPISGHVSLFWYQQALGQGPEFLTYFQNEAQLDKSGLPSDRFFAERPEGSVSTLKIQRTQQEDSAVYLCASSTGLARNEQYFGPGTRLTVT.

Notes on this clone: The read stops 3 residues short of the end of the CDR3; the missing end is completed from the germline J gene. The gene calls are TRBV12-3 or TRBV12-4 and TRBJ2-6, with D tentatively TRBD2 (7 bases). V lost 6 bases and J 4 bases, leaving 22 bases between the germline ends. This CDR3 has 18 residues. CDR3 DNA, as far as it was read: TGTGCCAGCAGCAAAGGTCGGGGGGCCCTAGGGGGGGCCAACGTC. It is translated as CASSKGRGALGGANV. The CDR3 in full is CASSKGRGALGGANVLTF.

Comments on this clone: The CDR3 is cut off 3 residues early in the read; its end comes from the germline J gene. The chain recombines TRBV7-2 with TRBJ1-3, with TRBD1 matching 8 bases. Unmatched junction bases numbered 7, after V lost 5 bases and J lost 7 bases. Germline CDR1 SGHTA, CDR2 FQGNSA. The CDR3 totals 14 residues. The sequenced CDR3 bases are TGTGCCAGCAGCACTAGACAGGGGCGGAACACC. As protein: CASSTRQGRNT. From start to end, the CDR3 is CASSTRQGRNTIYF.

On this clone: The missing CDR3 end, 3 residues past where the read stops, is filled in from the germline J gene. The V and J genes are TRBV7-8 and TRBJ1-2; a weak D match, TRBD1 (6 bases). Per germline, CDR1 SGHVS and CDR2 FQNEAQ. V lost 6 bases to trimming and J lost 1 base, with 12 bases between them. The CDR3 has 14 residues. The CDR3 loop is CASRRDTDNYGYTF. Partial CDR3 DNA: TGTGCCAGCAGGAGGGACACCGATAACTATGGC.

Worth noting for this clone: The read falls 3 residues short of the CDR3 end, and the missing part is taken from the germline J gene. The chain carries TRBV5-1 and TRBJ1-1, with a weak D call TRBD1 (6 bases). The CDR3 extends over 15 amino acids. The V gene's germline CDR1 is SGHRS and CDR2 YFSETQ. CDR3 DNA, as far as it was read: TGCGCCAGCAGCTTGGAGGGGTCGACAGGCGACGAA. The encoded protein is CASSLEGSTGDE. The CDR3 as a whole reads CASSLEGSTGDEAFF.

Notes on this clone: The observed sequence ends 3 residues before the CDR3 terminus, with the missing tail filled in from the germline J gene. The chain carries TRBV7-9 and TRBJ1-4; a possible D gene is TRBD1 (5 bases). Germline assignment: CDR1 SEHNR and CDR2 FQNEAQ (reference sequence). The CDR3 extends over 15 amino acids. The V and J ends lost 5 bases and 5 bases respectively, with 15 bases between them. CDR3 DNA (partial): TGTGCCAGCAGCCCTGCTCCGGACACAAATGAAAAA. Translating it yields CASSPAPDTNEK. The complete CDR3 reads CASSPAPDTNEKLFF.

About this clone itself: The CDR3 is cut off 3 residues early in the read; its end comes from the germline J gene. This sequence joins TRBV10-3 and TRBJ2-5; D not resolved. The V end lost 8 bases, the J end lost 5 bases, and 15 bases lay between the germline ends. Germline assignment: CDR1 ENHRY and CDR2 SYGVKD. This CDR3 region has 13 residues. CDR3 bases read: TGTGCCATCGGGCTCACGGTTGGGGAGACC. It is translated as CAIGLTVGET. From start to end, the CDR3 is CAIGLTVGETQYF.

Details on this clone: The read terminates 3 residues before the CDR3 end, so the remaining end is supplied by the germline J gene. The chain employs TRBV18 and TRBJ1-2; 10 positions match TRBD1. The CDR3 loop spans 16 amino acids. The V gene end was trimmed by 2 bases and the J gene end by 6 bases; junction bases not matched to a gene: 9. In germline, CDR1 is KGHSH, CDR2 LQKENI. The CDR3: CASSPTRQGATDGYTF. CDR3 DNA (partial): TGTGCCAGCTCACCAACCCGACAGGGGGCCACGGATGGC.

CDR3 bases read: TGTGCCAGCAGCTGGGGCGGGGGAGAGACG. The encoded protein is CASSWGGGET. The CDR3 in its entirety is CASSWGGGETQYF. This chain connects TRBV5-5 to TRBJ2-3, with 7 bases lining up with TRBD2. The read falls 3 residues short of the CDR3 end, and the missing part is taken from the germline J gene. The CDR3 consists of 13 residues. Per germline, CDR1 SGHKS and CDR2 YYEKEE (reference sequence).

Concerning this clone itself: The read comes to an end 3 residues before the CDR3 does, leaving the germline J gene to fill in the end. V usage is TRBV20-1 and J usage is TRBJ2-3; 7 nucleotides line up with TRBD1. CDR1 and CDR2 from the germline V gene are DFQATT and SNEGSKA (reference sequence). The CDR3 is 14 residues long. CDR3 DNA, as far as it was read: TGCAGTGCTCCCCGGGAACAGGGGACGCAGACG. This encodes CSAPREQGTQT. The full CDR3 protein is CSAPREQGTQTQYF.

Concerning this clone: Read coverage stops 3 residues before the CDR3 terminus; the germline J gene supplies the remainder. This chain links TRBV5-6 with TRBJ2-3; D ambiguous. This CDR3 has 12 residues. Germline values: CDR1 SGHDT, CDR2 YYEEEE. Trimming took off 1 base at V and 4 bases at J, with 4 bases between the two ends. The DNA read from the CDR3 is TGTGCCAGCAGCTTGATATCAGATACG. Protein sequence: CASSLISDT. Given in full, the CDR3 is CASSLISDTQYF.

As concerns this clone: The read stops 3 residues short of the end of the CDR3; the missing end is completed from the germline J gene. This chain uses TRBV20-1 with TRBJ2-5; a possible D gene is TRBD1 (6 bases). CDR3 length equals 13 residues. V lost 3 bases and J 4 bases, leaving 12 bases between the germline ends. Germline assignment: CDR1 DFQATT and CDR2 SNEGSKA (reference sequence). CDR3 sequence reads: CSASGTRSETQYF. CDR3 DNA (partial): TGCAGTGCTAGTGGGACAAGGTCAGAGACC.

To note about this clone: The read halts 3 residues ahead of the CDR3 end, with the missing end drawn from the germline J gene. This rearrangement joins TRBV18 to TRBJ2-1; 9 bases fit TRBD1. Germline loops: CDR1 KGHSH, CDR2 LQKENI. The CDR3 extends over 17 amino acids. V trimming: 0 bases; J trimming: 5 bases; junction bases outside the gene matches: 8. The CDR3 protein is CASSPPSGQGSNNEQFF. CDR3 DNA (partial): TGTGCCAGCTCACCACCGTCGGGACAGGGATCGAACAATGAG.

On this clone itself: With the read ending 3 residues before the CDR3 end, the germline J gene is used to fill in that end. The chain employs TRBV19 and TRBJ2-2, with D possibly being TRBD2 (6 bases). The CDR3 runs to 11 residues. The V end lost 11 bases, the J end lost 7 bases, and 11 bases lay between the germline ends. The V gene's germline CDR1 is LNHDA and CDR2 SQIVND (reference sequence). This chain's CDR3 is CAGGVYGELFF. CDR3 DNA, as far as it was read: TGTGCCGGCGGGGTTTACGGGGAG.

Here the CDR3 reads CASSLTSDQPQHF. The part of the CDR3 DNA that was read is TGTGCCAGTAGCCTCACCAGTGATCAGCCC. V gene TRBV19 combines with J gene TRBJ1-5; D uncertain. Sequencing ends 3 residues short of the CDR3 end; the germline J gene provides the rest. Germline V gene data show CDR1 as LNHDA and CDR2 as SQIVND (reference sequence). CDR3 length: 13 residues. Deletions cut 6 bases from V and 5 bases from J, with 11 bases between.

Regarding this clone: The sequenced fragment ends 3 residues before the CDR3 boundary, so the rest is inferred from the germline J gene. V and J are TRBV20-1 and TRBJ1-2, with D hard to call. The V gene lost 3 bases and the J gene lost 0 bases, with 14 bases spanning the gap. Germline values: CDR1 DFQATT, CDR2 SNEGSKA (reference sequence). CDR3 length: 15 amino acids. CDR3 bases read: TGCAGTGCTAGCCACCCCGAGTTAGCTAACTATGGC. Residues: CSASHPELANYG. In full, the CDR3 is CSASHPELANYGYTF.

As to this clone: With the read ending 3 residues before the CDR3 end, the germline J gene is used to fill in that end. The chain recombines TRBV20-1 with TRBJ2-7; 9 nucleotides match TRBD2. The junction had 11 bases not matched to a gene; V was cut back by 0 bases and J by 5 bases. Germline CDR1 DFQATT, CDR2 SNEGSKA (reference sequence). CDR3 size: 16 residues. This chain's CDR3 is CSAREQRGDPSHEQYF. Incomplete CDR3 DNA: TGCAGTGCTAGAGAGCAGCGGGGGGACCCATCTCACGAG.

Comment on this clone: The sequence runs out 3 residues before the end of the CDR3; the remainder is reconstructed from the germline J gene. The chain combines TRBV7-2 with TRBJ2-2; no definite D call. The CDR3 sequence is 14 residues long. With 2 bases removed from V and 7 bases from J, the gap between germline ends came to 11 bases. In germline, CDR1 is SGHTA, CDR2 FQGNSA. CDR3: CASSLQEFGGELFF. The DNA read from the CDR3 is TGTGCCAGCAGCTTACAGGAATTTGGCGGGGAG.

To note about this clone: The read comes to an end 3 residues before the CDR3 does, leaving the germline J gene to fill in the end. The chain has TRBV18 and TRBJ2-5; tentatively, D is TRBD2 (6 bases). The CDR3 consists of 13 residues. V was pared by 8 bases and J by 6 bases, with 16 bases between. The germline V gene encodes CDR1 KGHSH and CDR2 LQKENI. CDR3 in amino acids: CASPAGFLQTQYF. The sequenced part of the CDR3 DNA is TGTGCCAGCCCAGCGGGCTTCCTCCAGACC. Combining the CDR3 with reference TRBV18 and TRBJ2-5 gives the whole variable domain NAGVMQNPRHLVRRRGQEARLRCSPMKGHSHVYWYRQLPEEGLKFMVYLQKENIIDESGMPKERFSAEFPKEGPSILRIQQVVRGDSAAYFCASPAGFLQTQYFGPGTRLLVL.

As concerns this clone: The CDR3 end lies 3 residues beyond the end of the read and is filled in from the germline J gene. The same CDR3 is also encoded by other DNA sequences in this sample. J is TRBJ1-3 and V is TRBV18; D is possibly TRBD1 (5 bases). From germline, CDR1 is KGHSH and CDR2 LQKENI. This CDR3 comprises 18 residues. V was cut by 0 bases and J by 2 bases, with 17 bases left in between. The CDR3 protein is CASSPPNRPVITGNTIYF. The sequenced CDR3 bases are TGTGCCAGCTCACCACCGAACAGGCCGGTAATCACTGGAAACACC.